Following are 18 T cell receptor beta chains from one sample sequenced in a study of cytomegalovirus exposure and HLA in healthy donors. The PCR was carried out with 60 Vbeta primers and 13 Jbeta primers. Data came from immunoSEQ multiplex PCR; TCRdb stores just in-frame clones and leaves some out. The table lists some 250,000 clones, 82% of them singletons. The sequencing input was PBMCs. The receptors come from a woman aged 40 to 49 in good health and CMV-seropositive.

V and J are TRBV9 and TRBJ1-5, with D unresolved. Trimming shortened V by 4 bases and J by 0 bases, and 11 bases separated the two germline ends. This CDR3 spans 15 amino acids. Looked up from germline, CDR1 is SGDLS and CDR2 is YYNGEE. The CDR3 sequence: CASSSHPYSNQPQHF. The CDR3 DNA is TGTGCCAGCAGCTCCCATCCCTATAGCAATCAGCCCCAGCATTTT.

The chain employs TRBV9 and TRBJ2-1, with a possible D match to TRBD2 (5 bases). V was clipped by 3 bases and J by 2 bases, with 12 bases between them. Germline V gene sequence: CDR1 SGDLS, CDR2 YYNGEE. This CDR3 has 15 residues. CDR3 sequence reads: CASSGGLEAYNEQFF. The CDR3 nucleotides read TGTGCCAGCAGCGGTGGACTCGAAGCCTACAATGAGCAGTTCTTC.

The chain joins TRBV4-2 to TRBJ2-2, with 12 nucleotides matching TRBD2. Looked up from germline, CDR1 is LGHNA and CDR2 is YNFKEQ. The junction had 4 bases not matched to a gene; V was cut back by 1 base and J by 4 bases. The CDR3 is 17 amino acids. The CDR3 region is CASSQAGGLAGTGELFF. Written as DNA, the CDR3 is TGTGCCAGCAGCCAAGCGGGGGGACTAGCGGGCACCGGGGAGCTGTTTTTT.

This chain uses TRBV7-2 with TRBJ1-6; TRBD1 aligns across 9 bases. The CDR3 has 16 amino acids. V shed 2 bases and J 10 bases; nucleotides not matched to a gene: 9. Germline loops: CDR1 SGHTA, CDR2 FQGNSA. CDR3 loop: CASSLKVGQGISPLHF. The CDR3 DNA reads TGTGCCAGCAGCTTAAAAGTGGGACAGGGTATCTCACCCCTCCACTTT. Drawing the rest from reference TRBV7-2 and TRBJ1-6, the complete variable domain is GAGVSQSPSNKVTEKGKDVELRCDPISGHTALYWYRQSLGQGLEFLIYFQGNSAPDKSGLPSDRFSAERTGGSVSTLTIQRTQQEDSAVYLCASSLKVGQGISPLHFGNGTRLTVT.

The V gene is TRBV7-2, the J gene TRBJ2-5; 7 bases fit TRBD1. Germline CDR1 is SGHTA and CDR2 is FQGNSA. Trimming took 2 bases from V and 4 from J; bases not matched to a gene: 7. The CDR3 has 15 amino acids. The CDR3 protein is CASSLFGRGRETQYF. The CDR3 coding sequence is TGTGCCAGCAGCTTATTCGGCAGGGGGAGAGAGACCCAGTACTTC.

The chain is built from TRBV14 and TRBJ2-2; TRBD2 matches at 12 bases. This CDR3 region has 14 residues. V shed 4 bases and J 6 bases; nucleotides not matched to a gene: 0. The V gene's germline CDR1 is SGHDN and CDR2 FVKESK. The DNA of the CDR3 is TGTGCCAGCAGCCGGACTAGCGGGGCCGGGGAGCTGTTTTTT. Encoded protein: CASSRTSGAGELFF. The variable domain in full, with the rest retrieved from reference TRBV14 and TRBJ2-2, is EAGVTQFPSHSVIEKGQTVTLRCDPISGHDNLYWYRRVMGKEIKFLLHFVKESKQDESGMPNNRFLAERTGGTYSTLKVQPAELEDSGVYFCASSRTSGAGELFFGEGSRLTVL.

The chain couples TRBV7-6 to TRBJ2-3, with 7 bases identical to TRBD1. V was clipped by 5 bases and J by 4 bases; unmatched bases: 9. The CDR3 length is 15 residues. Germline CDR1 reads SGHVS; CDR2 reads FNYEAQ. CDR3 nucleotide sequence: TGTGCCAGCAGCCCAAATACCAGGGGGTCAGATACGCAGTATTTT. As protein: CASSPNTRGSDTQYF.

The V call is TRBV7-9, the J call TRBJ2-2; 7 bases fit TRBD2. Germline V gene lookup returns CDR1 SEHNR and CDR2 FQNEAQ (reference sequence). The junction had 10 bases not matched to a gene; V was cut back by 5 bases and J by 7 bases. This CDR3 is built from 15 residues. The CDR3 DNA follows: TGTGCCAGCAGCCAGACTAGCTCCAGGGTCGGGGAGCTGTTTTTT. Its translation is CASSQTSSRVGELFF. The full variable domain, in which reference TRBV7-9 and TRBJ2-2 provide the parts outside the CDR3, is DTGVSQNPRHKITKRGQNVTFRCDPISEHNRLYWYRQTLGQGPEFLTYFQNEAQLEKSRLLSDRFSAERPKGSFSTLEIQRTEQGDSAMYLCASSQTSSRVGELFFGEGSRLTVL.

This clone was found a few times. The chain couples TRBV2 to TRBJ1-2, with TRBD1 matching over 10 bases. The V gene's germline CDR1 is SNHLY and CDR2 FYNNEI. The CDR3 totals 14 residues. Unmatched junction bases numbered 7, after V lost 8 bases and J lost 4 bases. Here the CDR3 DNA reads TGTGCCAGCGGCGGGACAGGGGAACGCTATGGCTACACCTTC. Its translation is CASGGTGERYGYTF. The full variable domain, completed using reference TRBV2 and TRBJ1-2, is EPEVTQTPSHQVTQMGQEVILRCVPISNHLYFYWYRQILGQKVEFLVSFYNNEISEKSEIFDDQFSVERPDGSNFTLKIRSTKLEDSAMYFCASGGTGERYGYTFGSGTRLTVV.

V usage is TRBV19 and J usage is TRBJ2-1; maybe TRBD1 (5 bases). The V end was cut by 6 bases, the J end by 10 bases, with 16 bases between. CDR3 length: 13 residues. Per the germline V gene, CDR1 is LNHDA and CDR2 is SQIVND (reference sequence). CDR3 DNA sequence: TGTGCCAGTAGATCCCAGGGAACAGGCGAGCAGTTCTTC. The encoded protein is CASRSQGTGEQFF.

This clone was seen just once. The V gene is TRBV12-5, the J gene TRBJ2-1; 8 nucleotides line up with TRBD2. The V segment lost 2 bases and the J segment 0 bases; nucleotides outside the gene matches: 0. The CDR3 contains 15 residues. Looked up from germline, CDR1 is LGHNT and CDR2 is FRNRAP. The CDR3 protein is CASGLSGSSYNEQFF. The CDR3 nucleotides are TGTGCTAGTGGTTTGAGCGGGAGCTCCTACAATGAGCAGTTCTTC.

The gene calls are TRBV2 and TRBJ2-1; 12 positions agree with TRBD2. This CDR3 is 15 amino acids long. After removal of 5 bases from V and 10 bases from J, the junction contained 9 bases not matched to a gene. Germline V gene sequence: CDR1 SNHLY, CDR2 FYNNEI. CDR3 in amino acids: CASSPTSGGPQEQFF. The DNA for the CDR3 is TGTGCCAGCAGTCCTACTAGCGGGGGGCCCCAGGAGCAGTTCTTC.

The J gene is TRBJ1-5, the V gene TRBV2, with D possibly matching TRBD1 (6 bases). Trimming stripped 5 bases from V and 6 bases from J, with 14 bases between. CDR3 length: 14 amino acids. In germline, CDR1 is SNHLY, CDR2 FYNNEI. The CDR3 sequence is CASSSQGGAQPQHF. The CDR3 nucleotides are TGTGCCAGCAGTTCCCAAGGGGGGGCTCAGCCCCAGCATTTT. Variable domain in full (rest from reference TRBV2 and TRBJ1-5): EPEVTQTPSHQVTQMGQEVILRCVPISNHLYFYWYRQILGQKVEFLVSFYNNEISEKSEIFDDQFSVERPDGSNFTLKIRSTKLEDSAMYFCASSSQGGAQPQHFGDGTRLSIL.

V and J are TRBV29-1 and TRBJ1-2; D remains unclear. Germline V gene sequence: CDR1 SQVTM, CDR2 ANQGSEA. The CDR3 consists of 15 residues. Trimming took off 5 bases at V and 4 bases at J, with 20 bases between the two ends. CDR3 sequence: CSVWGVSSFIYGYTF. Written as DNA, the CDR3 is TGCAGCGTTTGGGGAGTTAGCAGCTTCATCTATGGCTACACCTTC.

A note on this clone: The same CDR3 can be traced to other DNA sequences in this sample. This chain connects TRBV9 to TRBJ1-3; 9 bases are shared with TRBD1. Germline values: CDR1 SGDLS, CDR2 YYNGEE. This CDR3 region has 15 residues. The junction had 2 bases not matched to a gene; V was cut back by 0 bases and J by 4 bases. The CDR3 spells CASSVEGTGGNTIYF. Here the CDR3 DNA reads TGTGCCAGCAGCGTAGAGGGGACAGGGGGAAACACCATATATTTT.

This clone was picked up one time. The chain recombines TRBV6-5 with TRBJ2-7; TRBD2 matches at 8 bases. Losses at the gene ends were 0 bases for V and 4 bases for J; bases not matched to a gene: 5. CDR3 length: 15 residues. CDR1 and CDR2 from the germline V gene are MNHEY and SVGAGI. The CDR3 DNA is TGTGCCAGCAGTTACTCGACAGCGGGGGATTACGAGCAGTACTTC. Translating it yields CASSYSTAGDYEQYF.

The rearrangement joins TRBV30 to TRBJ1-2; no clear D. V shed 2 bases and J shed 7 bases, with 14 bases lying between them. Germline CDR1 is GTSNPN and CDR2 is SVGIG (reference sequence). The length of the CDR3 is 13 residues. CDR3 protein: CAWSPSPRGGYTF. The CDR3 DNA reads as TGTGCCTGGAGTCCCTCCCCACGGGGTGGCTACACCTTC.

The chain joins TRBV15 to TRBJ1-2; 8 bases map to TRBD1. The CDR3 has 15 amino acids. V lost 4 bases, J lost 4 bases, and 8 bases stayed unmatched. Germline loops: CDR1 LNHNV, CDR2 YYDKDF (reference sequence). CDR3 sequence (DNA): TGTGCCACCAGCAAGATAGACAGGGGAGGCTATGGCTACACCTTC. Protein: CATSKIDRGGYGYTF. The full variable domain, its missing parts supplied by reference TRBV15 and TRBJ1-2, is DAMVIQNPRYQVTQFGKPVTLSCSQTLNHNVMYWYQQKSSQAPKLLFHYYDKDFNNEADTPDNFQSRRPNTSFCFLDIRSPGLGDTAMYLCATSKIDRGGYGYTFGSGTRLTVV.